This T cell receptor beta chain originates from a study of identical twins. Study-level points and caveats: Cord blood's abundant beta clonotypes had fewer insertions, unlike memory repertoires. Conclusions leaned on cross-sectional statistical analysis and did not track the same donors over time. Sequences that were beta out-of-frame showed weaker excess twin sharing. Twins shared out-of-frame alpha sequences with excess low generation probability.

TCRdb recomputed calls from the 5' RACE reads with MiXCR, one row per CDR3 protein. Seen here are approximately 700,000 distinct CDR3 sequences, roughly 6% observed once, and the top ten hold 1.5% to 2%. About this clonotype: Its antigen is as yet unknown.

This sequence was found in a man aged 18-30 years in good health. The sequenced material came from naive T cells sorted from blood.

The CDR3: CASSPWDIAGANVLTF. CDR3 nucleotides: TGTGCCAGTAGTCCCTGGGACATTGCTGGGGCCAACGTCCTGACTTTC. The V call is TRBV19, the J call TRBJ2-6, with D maybe TRBD1 (6 bases). V was trimmed by 5 bases and J by 2 bases, leaving 13 bases between them. The CDR3 has 16 amino acids. CDR1 and CDR2 from the germline V gene are LNHDA and SQIVND (reference sequence).